These 15 T cell receptor beta chains came from one sample sequenced in a study of blood T cell repertoires in COVID-19. Clones were read by immunoSEQ multiplex PCR, and TCRdb kept only the in-frame ones, dropping some. Counted here are more than 200,000 clones, 70% to 90% occurring once; the ten biggest clones make up approximately 6.1%. Specimen: peripheral blood. Every receptor here comes from a man aged 80 or over with acute or convalescent COVID-19.

V and J are TRBV25-1 and TRBJ2-3; no firm D call. The ends were cut back, 5 bases at V and 6 bases at J, with 9 bases in the middle. Germline CDR1 reads MGHDK; CDR2 reads SYGVNS. This CDR3 contains 12 residues. The CDR3 DNA reads TGTGCCAGCAGTCTCTACCGGGATACGCAGTATTTT. This codes for CASSLYRDTQYF.

The V gene is TRBV7-9, the J gene TRBJ1-2; the D is unclear. The length of the CDR3 is 13 residues. The V end was cut by 1 base, the J end by 2 bases, with 5 bases between. The V gene's germline CDR1 is SEHNR and CDR2 FQNEAQ (reference sequence). The CDR3 bases are TGTGCCAGCAGCTTAGACAGCAACTATGGCTACACCTTC. Translated, it gives CASSLDSNYGYTF.

Details on this clone: Distinct nucleotide sequences in the sample also encode this CDR3. The gene calls are TRBV2 and TRBJ2-1; 11 bases are a match to TRBD2. V lost 6 bases to trimming and J lost 5 bases; unmatched junction nucleotides: 9. Germline V lookup: CDR1 SNHLY, CDR2 FYNNEI. CDR3 length equals 16 residues. CDR3 nucleotide sequence: TGTGCCAGCAGCGAGGCGGAGACTAGCGGGGACAATGAGCAGTTCTTC. Translated: CASSEAETSGDNEQFF.

The gene calls are TRBV19 and TRBJ2-1; 13 positions match TRBD2. Germline trimming cut 7 bases from V and 9 bases from J; bases unmatched to any gene: 9. The V gene's germline CDR1 is LNHDA and CDR2 SQIVND (reference sequence). This CDR3 has 15 amino acids. The CDR3 nucleotides are TGTGCCAGTATCACCACTAGCGGGAGGGCCGGTGAGCAGTTCTTC. This sequence encodes CASITTSGRAGEQFF.

This clone was detected a few times. The V gene is TRBV14, the J gene TRBJ2-1, with D possibly being TRBD2 (6 bases). The CDR3 runs 16 residues. The V and J ends lost 0 bases and 1 base respectively, with 10 bases between them. The V gene's germline CDR1 is SGHDN and CDR2 FVKESK. CDR3 DNA: TGTGCCAGCAGCCAAGAGGAGGGCGGTTCCTACAATGAGCAGTTCTTC. The encoded protein is CASSQEEGGSYNEQFF.

The genes are TRBV2 and TRBJ2-2; 9 bases fit TRBD2. The CDR3 covers 16 residues. Germline V lookup: CDR1 SNHLY, CDR2 FYNNEI. V was clipped by 8 bases and J by 6 bases; unmatched bases: 13. CDR3 DNA sequence: TGTGCCAGCTCCGGATGGGCTAGCGGGACGGCCGGGGAGCTGTTTTTT. Protein product: CASSGWASGTAGELFF.

The chain combines TRBV24-1 with TRBJ2-2; 9 bases line up with TRBD2. V lost 4 bases to trimming and J lost 5 bases; unmatched junction nucleotides: 13. CDR3 length: 18 residues. From germline, CDR1 is KGHDR and CDR2 SFDVKD. This CDR3 reads CATSDRHSPSGITGELFF. DNA for the CDR3: TGTGCCACCAGTGACCGGCATTCCCCTAGCGGGATTACCGGGGAGCTGTTTTTT.

V and J are TRBV19 and TRBJ1-5, with D maybe TRBD1 (5 bases). Germline V gives CDR1 LNHDA, CDR2 SQIVND (reference sequence). Trimming removed 7 bases from V and 0 bases from J, with 10 bases in between. This CDR3 spans 14 amino acids. CDR3 region: CASKKGNSNQPQHF. The CDR3 DNA sequence: TGTGCCAGTAAGAAGGGGAATAGCAATCAGCCCCAGCATTTT.

This rearrangement joins TRBV9 to TRBJ2-1; 11 bases line up with TRBD2. Trimming cost V 0 bases and J 9 bases; bases outside gene matches: 8. The CDR3 has 16 residues. In germline, CDR1 is SGDLS, CDR2 YYNGEE. The DNA for the CDR3 is TGTGCCAGCAGCGTAGCGGTACTAGCGGGAGTGGGTGAGCAGTTCTTC. Translated, it gives CASSVAVLAGVGEQFF.

The CDR3 here is CASSLTQTSYEQYF. The CDR3 nucleotides are TGTGCCAGCAGCTTAACCCAGACTTCCTACGAGCAGTACTTC. The gene calls are TRBV11-3 and TRBJ2-7; no clear D. Per germline, CDR1 SGHNT and CDR2 YENEEA. There are 14 residues in the CDR3. Trimming took 2 bases from V and 1 from J, leaving 9 bases between them. Supplemented by reference TRBV11-3 and TRBJ2-7, the full variable domain reads EAGVVQSPRYKIIEKKQPVAFWCNPISGHNTLYWYLQNLGQGPELLIRYENEEAVDDSQLPKDRFSAERLKGVDSTLKIQPAELGDSAVYLCASSLTQTSYEQYFGPGTRLTVT.

The chain couples TRBV7-2 to TRBJ1-5, with 11 nucleotides matching TRBD1. Germline trimming cut 5 bases from V and 4 bases from J; bases unmatched to any gene: 7. The CDR3 contains 16 residues. Germline V gene lookup returns CDR1 SGHTA and CDR2 FQGNSA. CDR3 bases: TGTGCCAGCAGCACCTATGGGACAGGGGGAAATCAGCCCCAGCATTTT. Its translation: CASSTYGTGGNQPQHF.

The gene calls are TRBV3-1 (or the pseudogene TRBV3-2) and TRBJ2-1; unclear D gene. Germline assignment: CDR1 LGHDT and CDR2 YNNKEL (reference sequence). V lost 0 bases and J lost 12, with 12 bases in between. The length of the CDR3 is 13 residues. CDR3 nucleotide sequence: TGTGCCAGCAGCCAAGATCAGTGGTATGCGCAGTTCTTC. Translated, it gives CASSQDQWYAQFF.

This chain uses TRBV7-3 with TRBJ2-2, with TRBD2 identical over 7 bases. This CDR3 is built from 15 residues. V was pared by 2 bases and J by 10 bases, with 10 bases of the junction left unmatched. CDR1 is SGHTA and CDR2 is FQGTGA in the germline V gene. The CDR3 bases are TGTGCCAGCAGCTTACAGCCCATAGCGGGTGAGGAGCTGTTTTTT. This sequence encodes CASSLQPIAGEELFF. Complete variable domain (other parts from reference TRBV7-3 and TRBJ2-2): GAGVSQTPSNKVTEKGKYVELRCDPISGHTALYWYRQSLGQGPEFLIYFQGTGAADDSGLPNDRFFAVRPEGSVSTLKIQRTERGDSAVYLCASSLQPIAGEELFFGEGSRLTVL.

The chain is built from TRBV30 and TRBJ2-3; TRBD2 might be the D (7 bases). The V gene's germline CDR1 is GTSNPN and CDR2 SVGIG (reference sequence). This CDR3 is built from 16 residues. Trimming left V 4 bases short and J 0 bases short, with 17 bases between. Written as DNA, the CDR3 is TGTGCCTGGACGGGGGGCGCGGGGATTAGCACAGATACGCAGTATTTT. This encodes CAWTGGAGISTDTQYF.

The chain links TRBV5-1 to TRBJ1-4; TRBD1 aligns across 7 bases. Germline CDR1 reads SGHRS; CDR2 reads YFSETQ. The CDR3 runs to 15 residues. V was pared by 4 bases and J by 7 bases, with 10 bases of the junction left unmatched. CDR3 sequence reads: CASSAETGLGEKLFF. DNA of the CDR3: TGCGCCAGCAGCGCGGAGACAGGGCTGGGTGAAAAACTGTTTTTT.